Shown below are 6 T cell receptor beta chains from a single sample sequenced in a study of blood T cell repertoires in COVID-19 (dated by TCRdb to 2020 to 2022). Library preparation employed the immunoSEQ multiplex PCR assay. TCRdb took over this immuneACCESS table, retaining in-frame rearrangements with V and J assigned. Such tables are incomplete; in checked studies, under half of the missing clones stem from an unresolved V gene, and the remainder is unexplained. The sample table contains tens of thousands of clones; only one count was recorded for about four fifths of them. The ten biggest clones cover 6.3% of the sample. The specimen sequenced was peripheral blood. All receptors come from a man aged 65 to 79 with COVID-19, enrolled during active disease.

V usage is TRBV19 and J usage is TRBJ2-1, with 13 nucleotides matching TRBD2. The CDR3 runs 18 residues. CDR1 is LNHDA, CDR2 SQIVND, per germline (reference sequence). The V gene end was trimmed by 7 bases and the J gene end by 0 bases; junction bases not matched to a gene: 9. The CDR3 reads CASTRLAGGGPSYNEQFF. The CDR3 DNA sequence: TGTGCCAGTACGCGACTAGCGGGAGGAGGGCCCTCCTACAATGAGCAGTTCTTC. Complete variable domain (other parts from reference TRBV19 and TRBJ2-1): DGGITQSPKYLFRKEGQNVTLSCEQNLNHDAMYWYRQDPGQGLRLIYYSQIVNDFQKGDIAEGYSVSREKKESFPLTVTSAQKNPTAFYLCASTRLAGGGPSYNEQFFGPGTRLTVL.

The CDR3 nucleotides are TGTGCCAGCAGTGAAAGCTCAGGGGGCACCGGGGAGCTGTTTTTT. It is translated as CASSESSGGTGELFF. This sequence joins TRBV27 and TRBJ2-2, with TRBD1 matching over 7 bases. V lost 5 bases and J lost 4; bases outside the gene matches: 7. CDR1 and CDR2 (germline): MNHEY, SMNVEV (reference sequence). The CDR3 length is 15 residues.

The V and J genes are TRBV29-1 and TRBJ1-2; no definite D call. The V end lost 8 bases, the J end lost 5 bases, and 12 bases lay between the germline ends. The CDR3 is made up of 11 amino acids. Germline CDR1 SQVTM, CDR2 ANQGSEA. The CDR3 bases are TGCAGCAGTCCGGGGAATTATGGCTACACCTTC. Amino acids: CSSPGNYGYTF.

This clone was seen a single time. The CDR3 loop is CASSHRRGPAEAFF. For the CDR3, the DNA is TGTGCCAGCAGCCATCGCAGGGGGCCCGCTGAAGCTTTCTTT. The chain combines TRBV4-2 with TRBJ1-1; 8 bases line up with TRBD1. The CDR3 length is 14 residues. Germline V gives CDR1 LGHNA, CDR2 YNFKEQ. Germline trimming cut 3 bases from V and 6 bases from J; bases unmatched to any gene: 6.

The chain uses TRBV5-4 and TRBJ1-1; 9 positions agree with TRBD1. The CDR3 totals 14 residues. Germline loops: CDR1 SGHNT, CDR2 YYREEE (reference sequence). V shed 3 bases and J 5 bases; nucleotides not matched to a gene: 5. The CDR3 region has the DNA TGTGCCAGCAGCTATGACAGGGGGGGGACTGAAGCTTTCTTT. Its translation is CASSYDRGGTEAFF.

The CDR3 nucleotides read TGTGCCAGCAGCTTAGTTTCGGGAGCAGATACGCAGTATTTT. Protein sequence: CASSLVSGADTQYF. The V and J genes are TRBV7-2 and TRBJ2-3, with D tentatively TRBD2 (6 bases). V lost 1 base, J lost 4 bases, and 9 bases lay in between. The CDR3 contains 14 residues. Per the germline V gene, CDR1 is SGHTA and CDR2 is FQGNSA.